This record looks at one T cell receptor (beta chain) sequence and its context. It lacks a known antigen. No qualities accompany the bases; no much larger clone lies one base away. The sample belongs to a study of T cell responses to AZD1222 COVID-19 vaccine (dated by TCRdb to the early 2020s). General notes on the study: A total of over 230 trial participants underwent TCR sequencing, of whom about 210 had received two doses of AZD1222 and approximately 25 had received two doses of the MenACWY control vaccine. Trial participants were enrolled into age subgroups of 18-55, 56-69 and 70-plus years, which contained 148, 28 and 57 TCR-sequenced participants, respectively.

The CDR3 regions of human TCRbeta chains were analyzed by immunosequencing. The authors' pipeline ran thus. Repertoire TCRs were matched against a reference library of SARS-CoV-2-specific TCRs generated with the MIRA antigen-specificity platform. Breadth was defined as the fraction of unique TCRs that were SARS-CoV-2-associated, and depth was defined as the fraction of total T cells that were SARS-CoV-2-associated. Each spike-specific TCR was assigned to its reactive spike region and to a CD4 or CD8 class using the MIRA data. Log10-transformed breadth and depth values were compared by one-way ANOVA with Sidak's multiple comparisons tests. TCRdb stores this immuneACCESS table with in-frame sequences only. Part of the clones is absent; in the studies checked, under half of the shortfall reflects unresolved V genes, and no reason is known for the rest. That table supplies the V and J calls and clone size; D and trimming were determined from the DNA. Here the sample has 180,000 or so clones; about nine tenths occur a single time. Approximately 1.6% of the sample rests with the top ten.

The time point label on this specimen signifies: about 28 days (+/-7) after the second vaccine dose. AZD1222 recipients whose second dose came at about 4 weeks and those whose second dose came at about 12 weeks were combined into one group, since spike-specific TCR depth and breadth did not differ between the two schedules. Vaccinee samples were obtained from the UK trials COV001 and COV002, which included a single-blind randomized controlled phase 2/3 trial of AZD1222 (ChAdOx1 nCoV-19) in healthy adults. For TCRbeta chain sequencing, PBMC samples from trial participants were taken at day 0 and at day 28 after the second dose. The CDR3 runs 15 residues from the cysteine to the phenylalanine. Of the read, only the CDR3 DNA is kept; its 45 bases are in frame from base 1. V is shortened by 0 bases, J by 6 bases, and the region joining them spans 10 bases. The germline V gene encodes CDR1 SGHTS and CDR2 YDEGEE.

The paper as a whole reports these results and caveats: Spike-specific TCR breadth and depth rose significantly after two AZD1222 doses compared with day 0 and with MenACWY recipients. Participants were mostly white British and included more females than males, and it was suggested by the authors that clonal diversity may have been underestimated. Epitopes outside the regions mutated in the B.1.351 and B.1.1.7 variants were reportedly recognized by nearly half of the unique spike-specific TCRs. Because no day 14 peak-response samples were available, repertoires were characterized only after the peak T cell response. Conclusions about previously exposed vaccinees are limited, since just 6 or 7 AZD1222 recipients were seropositive for SARS-CoV-2 at baseline. The 56-69-year group was small, and its depth increase did not reach significance, likely because of low power. Vaccine-associated CD4 TCRs spanned the whole spike protein, with dominant responses in regions 160-218 and 743-854.

This clonotype was sampled from an adult who received the AZD1222 COVID-19 vaccine. The rearrangement joined TRBV5-8 to TRBJ1-6; the D gene identity is not certain. The material sequenced was peripheral blood, taken 28 days after the second AZD1222 dose. The DNA sequence is given as TGTGCCAGCAGCTTGGAAGCGGGGATTAATTCACCCCTCCACTTT. Its protein reads: CASSLEAGINSPLHF.